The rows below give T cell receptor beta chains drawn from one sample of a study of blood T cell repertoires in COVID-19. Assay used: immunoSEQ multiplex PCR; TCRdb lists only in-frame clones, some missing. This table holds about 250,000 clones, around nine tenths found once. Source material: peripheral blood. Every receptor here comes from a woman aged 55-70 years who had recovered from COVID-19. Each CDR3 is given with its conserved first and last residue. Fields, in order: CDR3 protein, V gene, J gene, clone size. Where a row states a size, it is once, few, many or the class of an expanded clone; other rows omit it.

CSVQRATGQGEQFF	TRBV29-1	TRBJ2-1	-
CASSAAHSTTNEKLFF	TRBV2	TRBJ1-4	few
CASSHATRAVSPLHF	TRBV4-3	TRBJ1-6	-
CASSMQGIRGYTF	TRBV28	TRBJ1-2	-
CATRTPALYGYTF	TRBV10-3	TRBJ1-2	-
CASSFRRSSNQPQHF	TRBV27	TRBJ1-5	few
CASTLLSGGPHNEQFF	TRBV3-1/TRBV3-2	TRBJ2-1	-
CASSSRLLAYEQYF	TRBV28	TRBJ2-7	-
CAGAGGANQPQHF	TRBV19	TRBJ1-5	-
CASSPTGGRSNQPQHF	TRBV6-2/TRBV6-3	TRBJ1-5	-
CASSLDSYTEAFF	TRBV5-6	TRBJ1-1	-
CASSTYRGEAFF	TRBV7-8	TRBJ1-1	-
CASSQEWRGVYNEQFF	TRBV3-1/TRBV3-2	TRBJ2-1	-
CASSQGTGAETQYF	TRBV14	TRBJ2-5	-
CASSVVGMGGEQYF	TRBV9	TRBJ2-7	-
CASSWGDNSPLHF	TRBV7-3	TRBJ1-6	-
CASTLDRSSGNTIYF	TRBV19	TRBJ1-3	once
CASSRGSETQYF	TRBV3-1/TRBV3-2	TRBJ2-5	many
CASSLDRDEKLFF	TRBV7-7	TRBJ1-4	once
CASSLQYDRERYGYTF	TRBV27	TRBJ1-2	-
CASSWANTGELFF	TRBV12-3/TRBV12-4	TRBJ2-2	-
CASWSQGASDTQYF	TRBV28	TRBJ2-3	-
CASSSQGGLEKLFF	TRBV5-1	TRBJ1-4	few
CASSYFRQGPYGYTF	TRBV6-5	TRBJ1-2	-
CASSLARLALSEQFF	TRBV7-2	TRBJ2-1	-
CASSQVQRSGYTF	TRBV14	TRBJ1-2	-
CASSWTGGSEAFF	TRBV5-1	TRBJ1-1	-
CASSLVAPDTQYF	TRBV5-1	TRBJ2-3	-
CASSQESGKWHGYTF	TRBV4-1	TRBJ1-2	-
CASGLQGGLTEAFF	TRBV27	TRBJ1-1	once
CASSVGTVQETQYF	TRBV7-8	TRBJ2-5	-
CASSNRGLNTGELFF	TRBV19	TRBJ2-2	-
CATKKGTFTTNEKLFF	TRBV28	TRBJ1-4	few
CASSRDRGSSGANVLTF	TRBV4-1	TRBJ2-6	-
CASRLTVNYGYTF	TRBV28	TRBJ1-2	-
CASSYRDRGNGYTF	TRBV6-5	TRBJ1-2	-
CASTLTGTTYGYTF	TRBV6-6	TRBJ1-2	-
CASSVAPGLAGLEQFF	TRBV9	TRBJ2-1	-
CASSLGAGTGQPQHF	TRBV7-6	TRBJ1-5	-
CASSDQDFGNSPLHF	TRBV9	TRBJ1-6	-
CASSYGTQETQYF	TRBV7-3	TRBJ2-5	-
CASSWGPAGLKETQYF	TRBV11-3	TRBJ2-5	-
CASSFGGRASNTGELFF	TRBV5-4	TRBJ2-2	-
CASSWTAFSTDTQYF	TRBV9	TRBJ2-3	-
CASSPRRTSGSDGEQYF	TRBV18	TRBJ2-7	-
CASSLGGSSEAFF	TRBV7-9	TRBJ1-1	-
CASSSGTGGATQYF	TRBV11-3	TRBJ2-3	-
CASSSVGEQYF	TRBV7-2	TRBJ2-7	-
CASIGGGELFF	TRBV19	TRBJ2-2	-
CASKTGDGNTIYF	TRBV6-5	TRBJ1-3	-
CASSPRPVGGTEAFF	TRBV18	TRBJ1-1	-
CASCRDTGNTIYF	TRBV28	TRBJ1-3	-
CASSFAGLSGNTIYF	TRBV5-1	TRBJ1-3	-
CASSSRQNTEAFF	TRBV7-2	TRBJ1-1	few
CASTDRGRSGYTF	TRBV19	TRBJ1-2	-
CASTHARDRDEAFF	TRBV5-1	TRBJ1-1	-
CASTVRREDTQYF	TRBV6-5	TRBJ2-3	-
CASSGETVTEAFF	TRBV9	TRBJ1-1	-